The sequence of this T cell receptor beta chain was determined in a study of blood T cell repertoires in COVID-19. Trimming cost V 2 bases and J 2 bases, with 5 bases left between them. From germline, CDR1 is SGHVS and CDR2 FQNEAQ. The CDR3 has 13 residues. Sequencing was performed with immunoSEQ multiplex PCR; in TCRdb, only in-frame clones are kept and a portion is missing. The repertoire holds 200,000 to 300,000 clones, with roughly 91% as singletons. Sequenced sample: PBMCs or T cells enriched from blood (not recorded which). The V call is TRBV7-8, the J call TRBJ2-3; D unresolved. The sequence derives from a woman in her thirties with acute COVID-19. CDR3 sequence: CASSLKHTDTQYF. The CDR3 DNA sequence: TGTGCCAGCAGCTTAAAACACACAGATACGCAGTATTTT.